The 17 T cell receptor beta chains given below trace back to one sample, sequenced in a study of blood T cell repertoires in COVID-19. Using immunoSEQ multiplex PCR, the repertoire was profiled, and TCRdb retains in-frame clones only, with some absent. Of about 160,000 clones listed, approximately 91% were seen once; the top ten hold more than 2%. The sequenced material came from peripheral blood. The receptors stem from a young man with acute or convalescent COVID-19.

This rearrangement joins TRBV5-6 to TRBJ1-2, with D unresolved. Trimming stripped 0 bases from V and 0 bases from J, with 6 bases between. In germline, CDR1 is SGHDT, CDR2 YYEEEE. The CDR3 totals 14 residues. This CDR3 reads CASSLVQTNYGYTF. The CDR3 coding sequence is TGTGCCAGCAGCTTGGTTCAAACTAACTATGGCTACACCTTC.

CDR3 in amino acids: CASSGTSGRPPLTYEQYF. DNA of the CDR3: TGTGCCAGCAGTGGGACTAGCGGGAGGCCACCCTTAACCTACGAGCAGTACTTC. The chain carries TRBV25-1 and TRBJ2-7; 14 nucleotides line up with TRBD2. Germline loops: CDR1 MGHDK, CDR2 SYGVNS. Losses at the gene ends were 4 bases for V and 2 bases for J; bases not matched to a gene: 10. This CDR3 has 18 residues.

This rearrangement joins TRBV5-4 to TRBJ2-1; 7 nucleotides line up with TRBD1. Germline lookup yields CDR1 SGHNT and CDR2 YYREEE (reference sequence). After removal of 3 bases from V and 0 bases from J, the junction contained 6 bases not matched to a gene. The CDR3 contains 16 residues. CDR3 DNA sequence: TGTGCCAGCAGCTCGCTGCGACAGGGCTCCTACAATGAGCAGTTCTTC. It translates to CASSSLRQGSYNEQFF.

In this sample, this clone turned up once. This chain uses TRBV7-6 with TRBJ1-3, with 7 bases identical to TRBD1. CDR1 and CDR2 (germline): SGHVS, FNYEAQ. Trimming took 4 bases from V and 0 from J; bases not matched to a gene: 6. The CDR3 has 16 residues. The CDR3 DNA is TGTGCCAGCAGCTCGATGGACAGGCTCTCTGGAAACACCATATATTTT. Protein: CASSSMDRLSGNTIYF. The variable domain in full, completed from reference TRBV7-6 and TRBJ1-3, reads GAGVSQSPRYKVTKRGQDVALRCDPISGHVSLYWYRQALGQGPEFLTYFNYEAQQDKSGLPNDRFSAERPEGSISTLTIQRTEQRDSAMYRCASSSMDRLSGNTIYFGEGSWLTVV.

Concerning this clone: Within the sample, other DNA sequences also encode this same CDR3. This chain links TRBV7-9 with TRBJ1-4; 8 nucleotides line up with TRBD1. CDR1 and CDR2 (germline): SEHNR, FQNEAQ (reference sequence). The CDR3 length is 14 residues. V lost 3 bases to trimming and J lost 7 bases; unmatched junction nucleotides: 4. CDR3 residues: CASSLGTGGEKLFF. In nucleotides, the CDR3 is TGTGCCAGCAGCTTGGGGACAGGCGGTGAAAAACTGTTTTTT.

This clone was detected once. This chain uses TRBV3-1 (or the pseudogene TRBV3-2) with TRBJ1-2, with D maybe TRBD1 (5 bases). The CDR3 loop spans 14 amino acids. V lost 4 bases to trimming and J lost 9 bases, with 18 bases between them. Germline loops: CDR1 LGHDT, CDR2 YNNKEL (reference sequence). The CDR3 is CASSPGTGLLSYTF. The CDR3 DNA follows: TGTGCCAGCAGCCCCGGAACAGGATTACTGAGCTACACCTTC.

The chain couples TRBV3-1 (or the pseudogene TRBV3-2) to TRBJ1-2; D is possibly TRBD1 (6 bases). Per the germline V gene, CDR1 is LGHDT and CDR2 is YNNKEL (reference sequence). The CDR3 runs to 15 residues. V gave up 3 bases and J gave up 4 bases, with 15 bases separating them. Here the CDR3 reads CASSQTQGRGYGYTF. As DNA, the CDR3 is TGTGCCAGCAGCCAGACTCAGGGGCGCGGCTATGGCTACACCTTC.

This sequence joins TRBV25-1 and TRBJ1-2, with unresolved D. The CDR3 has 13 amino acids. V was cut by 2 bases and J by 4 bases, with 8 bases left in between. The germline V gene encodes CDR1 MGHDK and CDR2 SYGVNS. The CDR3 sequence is CASSESEGYGYTF. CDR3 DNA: TGTGCCAGCAGTGAAAGCGAGGGCTATGGCTACACCTTC.

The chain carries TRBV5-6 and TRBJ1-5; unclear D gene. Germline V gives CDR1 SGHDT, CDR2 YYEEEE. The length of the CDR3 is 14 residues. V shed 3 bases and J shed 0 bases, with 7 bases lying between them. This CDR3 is CASSSDTSNQPQHF. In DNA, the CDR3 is TGTGCCAGCAGCTCTGACACTAGCAATCAGCCCCAGCATTTT.

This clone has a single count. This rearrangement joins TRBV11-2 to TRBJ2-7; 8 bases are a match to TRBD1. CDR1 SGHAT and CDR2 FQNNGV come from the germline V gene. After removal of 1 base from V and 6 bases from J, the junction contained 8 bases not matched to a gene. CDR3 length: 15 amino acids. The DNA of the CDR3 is TGTGCCAGCAGCTTAGGGACAGGGAGGTCCCTCGAGCAGTACTTC. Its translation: CASSLGTGRSLEQYF.

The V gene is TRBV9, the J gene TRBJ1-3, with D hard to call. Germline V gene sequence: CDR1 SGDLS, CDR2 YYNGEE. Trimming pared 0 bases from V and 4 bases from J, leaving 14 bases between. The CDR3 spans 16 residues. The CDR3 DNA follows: TGTGCCAGCAGCGTAGCTTTGATCGGGATGGGAAACACCATATATTTT. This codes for CASSVALIGMGNTIYF.

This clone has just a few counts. For the CDR3, the DNA is TGTGCCAGCAGCCAACGGGGACAGTTCTATGGCTACACCTTC. Translated: CASSQRGQFYGYTF. The chain has TRBV3-1 (or the pseudogene TRBV3-2) and TRBJ1-2; 7 bases agree with TRBD1. Germline CDR1 and CDR2: LGHDT and YNNKEL (reference sequence). This CDR3 region has 14 residues. V was clipped by 2 bases and J by 4 bases; unmatched bases: 4.

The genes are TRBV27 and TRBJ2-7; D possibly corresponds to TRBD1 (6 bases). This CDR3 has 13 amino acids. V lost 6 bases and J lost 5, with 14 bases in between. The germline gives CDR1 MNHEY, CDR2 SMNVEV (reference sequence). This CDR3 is CASRPWGRNEQYF. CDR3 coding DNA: TGTGCCAGCAGACCGTGGGGGCGGAACGAGCAGTACTTC.

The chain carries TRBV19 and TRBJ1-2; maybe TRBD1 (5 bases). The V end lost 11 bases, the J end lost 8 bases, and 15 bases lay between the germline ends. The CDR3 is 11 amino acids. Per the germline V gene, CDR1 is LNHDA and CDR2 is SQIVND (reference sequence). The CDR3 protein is CAGTGGFGYTF. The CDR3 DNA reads TGTGCCGGGACTGGAGGGTTCGGCTACACCTTC.

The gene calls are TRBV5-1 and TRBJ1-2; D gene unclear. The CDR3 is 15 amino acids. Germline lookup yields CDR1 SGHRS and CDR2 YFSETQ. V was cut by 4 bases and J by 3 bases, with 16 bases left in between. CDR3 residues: CASSLVKGAYYGYTF. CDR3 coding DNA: TGCGCCAGCAGCCTCGTCAAGGGAGCTTACTATGGCTACACCTTC.

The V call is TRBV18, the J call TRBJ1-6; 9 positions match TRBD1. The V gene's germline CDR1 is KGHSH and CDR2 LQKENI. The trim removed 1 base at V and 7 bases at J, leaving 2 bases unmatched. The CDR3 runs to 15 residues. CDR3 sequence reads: CASSPRTGANSPLHF. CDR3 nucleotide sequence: TGTGCCAGCTCACCACGGACAGGGGCCAATTCACCCCTCCACTTT.

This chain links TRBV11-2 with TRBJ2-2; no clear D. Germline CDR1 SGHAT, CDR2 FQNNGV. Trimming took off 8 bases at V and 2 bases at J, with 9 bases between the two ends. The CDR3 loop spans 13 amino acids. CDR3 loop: CASGFTNTGELFF. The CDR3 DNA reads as TGTGCCAGCGGTTTCACAAACACCGGGGAGCTGTTTTTT.